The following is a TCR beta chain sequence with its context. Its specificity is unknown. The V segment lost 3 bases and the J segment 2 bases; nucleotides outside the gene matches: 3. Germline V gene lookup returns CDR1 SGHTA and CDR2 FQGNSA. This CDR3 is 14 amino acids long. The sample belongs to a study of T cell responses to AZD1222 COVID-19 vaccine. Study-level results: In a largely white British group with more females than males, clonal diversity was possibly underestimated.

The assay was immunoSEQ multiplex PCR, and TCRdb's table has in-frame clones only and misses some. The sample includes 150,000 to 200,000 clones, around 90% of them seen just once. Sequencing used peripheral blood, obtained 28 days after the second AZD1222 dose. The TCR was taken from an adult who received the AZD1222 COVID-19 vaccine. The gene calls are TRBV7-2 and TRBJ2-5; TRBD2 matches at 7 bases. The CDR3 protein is CASSFLGLQETQYF. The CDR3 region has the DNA TGTGCCAGCAGCTTCTTGGGACTACAAGAGACCCAGTACTTC. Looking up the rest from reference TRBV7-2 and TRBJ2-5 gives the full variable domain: GAGVSQSPSNKVTEKGKDVELRCDPISGHTALYWYRQSLGQGLEFLIYFQGNSAPDKSGLPSDRFSAERTGGSVSTLTIQRTQQEDSAVYLCASSFLGLQETQYFGPGTRLLVL.